Each of the 11 T cell receptor beta chains below was sequenced from the same sample in a study of T cells in localized non-small cell lung cancer. Profiling relied on immunoSEQ multiplex PCR, and the TCRdb table lists in-frame clones only, not all of them. Of about 21,000 clones in the sample, around 90% were seen once. Sequences were derived from peripheral blood, sampled before any cancer treatment. These receptors all come from a male donor older than 55 with stage I squamous cell lung carcinoma.

V usage is TRBV6-5 and J usage is TRBJ1-2; no clear D. The CDR3 runs 12 residues. The germline CDR1 and CDR2 sequences are MNHEY and SVGAGI. V lost 0 bases and J lost 8, with 7 bases in between. The CDR3 sequence: CASSYSNGGYTF. CDR3 nucleotides: TGTGCCAGCAGTTACTCCAATGGGGGCTACACCTTC.

The chain links TRBV5-1 to TRBJ2-6; D gene unclear. Per germline, CDR1 SGHRS and CDR2 YFSETQ. The CDR3 loop spans 16 amino acids. V was shortened by 4 bases and J by 0 bases, with 11 bases between the two germline ends. CDR3: CASSPDAFSGANVLTF. The CDR3 bases are TGCGCCAGCAGCCCGGACGCGTTCTCTGGGGCCAACGTCCTGACTTTC. The complete variable domain, with remaining parts taken from reference TRBV5-1 and TRBJ2-6, reads KAGVTQTPRYLIKTRGQQVTLSCSPISGHRSVSWYQQTPGQGLQFLFEYFSETQRNKGNFPGRFSGRQFSNSRSEMNVSTLELGDSALYLCASSPDAFSGANVLTFGAGSRLTVL.

V gene TRBV5-1 combines with J gene TRBJ2-2, with D perhaps matching TRBD2 (5 bases). The CDR3 length is 16 residues. Trimming shortened V by 4 bases and J by 0 bases, and 13 bases separated the two germline ends. The V gene's germline CDR1 is SGHRS and CDR2 YFSETQ. CDR3 in DNA: TGCGCCAGCAGCCCGGACCCGGGATCGAACACCGGGGAGCTGTTTTTT. It codes for CASSPDPGSNTGELFF.

This chain connects TRBV10-1 to TRBJ2-3; D not certain. The CDR3 runs to 13 residues. V was trimmed by 0 bases and J by 3 bases, leaving 4 bases between them. Per germline, CDR1 WNHNN and CDR2 SYGVQD (reference sequence). CDR3 nucleotides: TGCGCCAGCAGTGAGTCGGTAACAGATACGCAGTATTTT. It encodes CASSESVTDTQYF.

V is TRBV7-2 and J is TRBJ2-7; D call uncertain. The germline V gene encodes CDR1 SGHTA and CDR2 FQGNSA. V lost 1 base and J 2 bases, leaving 9 bases between the germline ends. This CDR3 has 14 amino acids. The CDR3 DNA sequence: TGTGCCAGCAGCTTAGTAGGGTTTCCCTACGAGCAGTACTTC. Translating it yields CASSLVGFPYEQYF.

This chain connects TRBV7-2 to TRBJ2-1; D gene unclear. In germline, CDR1 is SGHTA, CDR2 FQGNSA. The CDR3 runs to 14 residues. The V and J ends lost 5 bases and 4 bases respectively, with 12 bases between them. The CDR3 sequence is CASSLDTYYNEQFF. CDR3 sequence (DNA): TGTGCCAGCAGCCTAGACACCTATTACAATGAGCAGTTCTTC.

J is TRBJ1-2 and V is TRBV27; 7 bases are shared with TRBD1. The germline V gene has CDR1 MNHEY and CDR2 SMNVEV (reference sequence). The CDR3 spans 12 residues. V lost 4 bases to trimming and J lost 7 bases; unmatched junction nucleotides: 3. The CDR3 is CASSSDRAGYTF. The CDR3 bases are TGTGCCAGCAGTTCCGACAGGGCTGGCTACACCTTC.

The chain has TRBV5-1 and TRBJ1-3, with TRBD1 as a possible D gene (6 bases). The germline CDR1 and CDR2 sequences are SGHRS and YFSETQ. The V end was cut by 1 base, the J end by 3 bases, with 11 bases between. The CDR3 loop spans 15 amino acids. CDR3 coding DNA: TGCGCCAGCAGCTTGCAGGGGCTTGGTGGAAACACCATATATTTT. Its protein is CASSLQGLGGNTIYF. The whole variable domain, remainder taken from reference TRBV5-1 and TRBJ1-3, is KAGVTQTPRYLIKTRGQQVTLSCSPISGHRSVSWYQQTPGQGLQFLFEYFSETQRNKGNFPGRFSGRQFSNSRSEMNVSTLELGDSALYLCASSLQGLGGNTIYFGEGSWLTVV.

The rearrangement uses TRBV6-1 and TRBJ1-1; 9 bases are shared with TRBD1. This CDR3 contains 15 residues. The germline gives CDR1 MNHNS, CDR2 SASEGT. The ends lost 6 bases at V and 10 bases at J; junction bases unmatched: 15. This chain's CDR3 is CASRDRGLHYKVAFF. The DNA for the CDR3 is TGTGCCAGCAGGGACAGGGGACTGCACTATAAGGTAGCTTTCTTT.

The chain uses TRBV19 and TRBJ2-1; D might be TRBD2 (5 bases). Trimming took 6 bases from V and 3 from J, leaving 21 bases between them. Germline V CDR1 and CDR2: LNHDA, SQIVND (reference sequence). This CDR3 has 17 amino acids. The CDR3 loop is CASRPSRAYPNYNEQFF. The CDR3 coding sequence is TGTGCCAGTAGACCTTCGAGGGCCTATCCGAACTACAATGAGCAGTTCTTC.

The chain combines TRBV7-6 with TRBJ2-7, with 7 nucleotides matching TRBD1. With V trimmed by 3 bases and J by 3 bases, 8 bases remained unmatched. The V gene's germline CDR1 is SGHVS and CDR2 FNYEAQ. This CDR3 has 15 residues. The CDR3 sequence: CASSLDSGQLYEQYF. Here the CDR3 DNA reads TGTGCCAGCAGCTTGGATTCGGGACAGCTCTACGAGCAGTACTTC.